This entry features one TCR beta chain sequence. Antigen: not known. Autoimmune disease history or systemic immunosuppression was exclusionary. Patients had blood sampled at baseline and again on cycle 4 day 1 and cycle 7 day 1. The protocol was immunoSEQ multiplex PCR, while the TCRdb copy is restricted to in-frame clones and leaves out a portion. The repertoire holds fewer than 90,000 clones, with 65% to 90% as singletons. The entry originates in a study of OX40 agonist ivuxolimab in advanced cancers. Study-level background: In this trial design, patients received ivuxolimab intravenously at 0.01 to 10 mg/kg every 2 weeks.

The V gene lost 1 base and the J gene lost 7 bases, with 8 bases spanning the gap. The CDR3 loop spans 14 amino acids. Germline lookup yields CDR1 MNHEY and CDR2 SMNVEV (reference sequence). Study-wide points: There was clonal expansion of CD4+ and CD8+ blood T cells by week 6 at 0.1 to 3.0 mg/kg.

The chain carries TRBV27 and TRBJ1-6; D uncertain. The sample consisted of CD4+ or CD8+ T cells sorted from blood, taken in a trial of the OX40 agonist ivuxolimab. This clonotype was sampled from an adult with an advanced solid tumor such as melanoma, head and neck, liver or kidney cancer. CDR3 in DNA: TGTGCCAGCAGTTTATTTACAGAGAATTCACCCCTCCACTTT. This encodes CASSLFTENSPLHF.